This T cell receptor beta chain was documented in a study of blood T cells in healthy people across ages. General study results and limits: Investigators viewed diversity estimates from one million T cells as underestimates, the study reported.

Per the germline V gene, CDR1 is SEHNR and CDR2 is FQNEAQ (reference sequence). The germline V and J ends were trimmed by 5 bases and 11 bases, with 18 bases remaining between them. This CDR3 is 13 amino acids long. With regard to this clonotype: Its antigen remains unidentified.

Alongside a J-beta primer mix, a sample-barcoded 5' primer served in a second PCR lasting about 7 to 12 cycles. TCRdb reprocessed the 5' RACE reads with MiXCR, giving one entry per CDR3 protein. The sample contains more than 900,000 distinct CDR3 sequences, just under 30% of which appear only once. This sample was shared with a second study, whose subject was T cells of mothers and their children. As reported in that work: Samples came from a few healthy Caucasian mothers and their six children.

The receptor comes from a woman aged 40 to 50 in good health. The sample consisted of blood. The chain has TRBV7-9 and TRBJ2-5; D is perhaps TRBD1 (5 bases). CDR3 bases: TGTGCCAGCAGCGAATCCATATCCTCAGGGCAGTACTTC. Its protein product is CASSESISSGQYF.